Listed here are 5 T cell receptor beta chains from one sample, sequenced in a study of blood T cell repertoires in COVID-19 (dated by TCRdb to the early 2020s). Library preparation was by the immunoSEQ multiplex PCR assay. TCRdb carries this immuneACCESS record with in-frame sequences only. Its versions omit some clonotypes, under half of them owing to an unresolved V gene in the studies checked, with the rest unexplained. This sample holds a few hundred thousand clones; about four fifths were observed only once. The ten largest account for roughly 1.1% of the sample. The material sequenced was peripheral blood. The origin of the receptors is a human donor with acute or convalescent COVID-19. The donor label of this sample is uncertain.

This clone was detected only a few times. V is TRBV7-9 and J is TRBJ2-1, with 11 bases lining up with TRBD1. The CDR3 length is 16 residues. V lost 4 bases and J lost 6; bases outside the gene matches: 8. Germline V gives CDR1 SEHNR, CDR2 FQNEAQ (reference sequence). As DNA, the CDR3 is TGTGCCAGCAGCTCACTGGACAGGGGGCTCAGCAATGAGCAGTTCTTC. As protein: CASSSLDRGLSNEQFF.

This sequence joins TRBV28 and TRBJ1-4; 10 nucleotides align to TRBD1. The CDR3 runs to 14 residues. The V segment lost 4 bases and the J segment 10 bases; nucleotides outside the gene matches: 6. Germline V CDR1 and CDR2: MDHEN, SYDVKM. DNA for the CDR3: TGTGCCAGCAGTTCCCGGGACAGGGGTGGAAAACTGTTTTTT. This gives the protein CASSSRDRGGKLFF.

The V call is TRBV14, the J call TRBJ2-5; D is possibly TRBD1 (5 bases). Germline V gene sequence: CDR1 SGHDN, CDR2 FVKESK. This CDR3 is built from 18 residues. V lost 4 bases to trimming and J lost 1 base, with 22 bases between them. CDR3 region: CASSPLRTTTDLQETQYF. Written as DNA, the CDR3 is TGTGCCAGCAGCCCTCTACGGACAACTACTGACCTCCAAGAGACCCAGTACTTC.

The J gene is TRBJ2-1, the V gene TRBV2, with 12 bases lining up with TRBD2. The CDR3 contains 15 residues. With V trimmed by 6 bases and J by 12 bases, 12 bases remained unmatched. In germline, CDR1 is SNHLY, CDR2 FYNNEI. CDR3 in amino acids: CASRLLAGGIYGQFF. The CDR3 bases are TGTGCCAGCAGACTACTAGCGGGAGGAATCTACGGGCAGTTCTTC.

V usage is TRBV30 and J usage is TRBJ1-2, with D unresolved. The CDR3 spans 14 residues. Germline V gene sequence: CDR1 GTSNPN, CDR2 SVGIG (reference sequence). Trimming took off 8 bases at V and 1 base at J, with 17 bases between the two ends. CDR3 amino acids: CARADGSLNYGYTF. The CDR3 DNA follows: TGTGCCCGAGCGGACGGGTCCCTTAACTATGGCTACACCTTC.